A single sample gave rise to the 7 T cell receptor beta chains below, sequenced in a study of T cell responses to AZD1222 COVID-19 vaccine. Method: immunoSEQ multiplex PCR; TCRdb's copy keeps in-frame clones and lacks some. The sample consists of some 130,000 clones, 80% to 90% of them appearing once. Sequences were derived from peripheral blood, sampled on day 0 of AZD1222 vaccination. These TCRs come from an adult in good health.

This chain connects TRBV12-3 or TRBV12-4 to TRBJ1-2, with D uncertain. The CDR3 covers 13 residues. Trimming removed 2 bases at V and 8 bases at J, with 12 bases between. CDR3 amino acids: CASSLNWGRGYTF. The CDR3 DNA follows: TGTGCCAGCAGTTTAAACTGGGGTCGAGGCTACACCTTC.

This chain links TRBV5-1 with TRBJ1-2; D not certain. The ends were cut back, 3 bases at V and 5 bases at J, with 14 bases in the middle. This CDR3 is built from 14 residues. CDR1 and CDR2 (germline): SGHRS, YFSETQ. CDR3 protein: CASSWARPLYGYTF. As DNA, the CDR3 is TGCGCCAGCAGCTGGGCGAGGCCGCTTTATGGCTACACCTTC.

The chain couples TRBV20-1 to TRBJ1-4; D is possibly TRBD1 (6 bases). The CDR3 contains 17 residues. The germline gives CDR1 DFQATT, CDR2 SNEGSKA (reference sequence). Trimming cost V 4 bases and J 8 bases, with 26 bases left between them. CDR3 residues: CSANEPIPGTSREKLFF. The CDR3 DNA follows: TGCAGTGCTAATGAGCCTATTCCAGGGACATCAAGGGAAAAACTGTTTTTT.

Here the CDR3 reads CASSYWGQGLEAFF. DNA for the CDR3: TGTGCCAGCAGTTATTGGGGACAGGGCCTTGAAGCTTTCTTT. The chain is built from TRBV6-5 and TRBJ1-1, with 9 bases lining up with TRBD1. CDR1 MNHEY and CDR2 SVGAGI come from the germline V gene. The CDR3 runs 14 residues. Trimming took 3 bases from V and 7 from J; bases not matched to a gene: 6.

The chain employs TRBV10-3 and TRBJ2-7; 13 bases match TRBD2. The CDR3 length is 15 residues. The V segment lost 2 bases and the J segment 4 bases; nucleotides outside the gene matches: 2. The V gene's germline CDR1 is ENHRY and CDR2 SYGVKD. DNA for the CDR3: TGTGCCATCAGTGAGAGACTAGCGGGAGGTTACGAGCAGTACTTC. Translation gives CAISERLAGGYEQYF.

V gene TRBV5-1 combines with J gene TRBJ2-5; D is ambiguous. Germline V gene sequence: CDR1 SGHRS, CDR2 YFSETQ. Trimming shortened V by 0 bases and J by 5 bases, and 11 bases separated the two germline ends. The CDR3 contains 14 residues. CDR3 loop: CASSLGVAQETQYF. The CDR3 bases are TGCGCCAGCAGCTTGGGGGTGGCCCAGGAGACCCAGTACTTC.

The chain recombines TRBV19 with TRBJ1-1; D is undetermined. There are 11 residues in the CDR3. V lost 5 bases, J lost 6 bases, and 7 bases lay in between. Germline CDR1 is LNHDA and CDR2 is SQIVND (reference sequence). CDR3 protein: CASSDWAEAFF. The DNA for the CDR3 is TGTGCCAGTAGTGATTGGGCTGAAGCTTTCTTT.